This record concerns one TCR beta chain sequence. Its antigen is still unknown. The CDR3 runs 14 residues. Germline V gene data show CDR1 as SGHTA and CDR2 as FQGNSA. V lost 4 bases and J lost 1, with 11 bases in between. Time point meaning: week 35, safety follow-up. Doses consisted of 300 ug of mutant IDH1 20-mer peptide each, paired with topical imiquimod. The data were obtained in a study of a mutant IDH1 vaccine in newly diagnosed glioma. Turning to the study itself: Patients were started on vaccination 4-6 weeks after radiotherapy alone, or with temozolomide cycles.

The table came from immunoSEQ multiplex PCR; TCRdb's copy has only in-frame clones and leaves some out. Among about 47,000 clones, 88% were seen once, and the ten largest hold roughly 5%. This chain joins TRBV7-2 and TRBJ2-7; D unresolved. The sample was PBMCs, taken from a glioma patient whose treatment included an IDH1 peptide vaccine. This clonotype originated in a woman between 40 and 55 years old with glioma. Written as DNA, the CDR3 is TGTGCCAGCAGCTATCTAGACTCTTCCTACGAGCAGTACTTC. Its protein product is CASSYLDSSYEQYF. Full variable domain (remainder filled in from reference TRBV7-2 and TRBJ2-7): GAGVSQSPSNKVTEKGKDVELRCDPISGHTALYWYRQSLGQGLEFLIYFQGNSAPDKSGLPSDRFSAERTGGSVSTLTIQRTQQEDSAVYLCASSYLDSSYEQYFGPGTRLTVT.